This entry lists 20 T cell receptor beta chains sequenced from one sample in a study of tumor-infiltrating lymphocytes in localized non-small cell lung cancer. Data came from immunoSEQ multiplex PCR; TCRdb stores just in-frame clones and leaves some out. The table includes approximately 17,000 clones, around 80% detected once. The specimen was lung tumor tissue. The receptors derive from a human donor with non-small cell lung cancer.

CDR3 bases: TGTGCCAGCAGCCCAGAAGGGTACTATGGCTACACCTTC. It specifies CASSPEGYYGYTF. The chain recombines TRBV5-4 with TRBJ1-2, with no clear D. Per the germline V gene, CDR1 is SGHNT and CDR2 is YYREEE (reference sequence). The CDR3 length is 13 residues. Trimming took 4 bases from V and 3 from J, leaving 10 bases between them.

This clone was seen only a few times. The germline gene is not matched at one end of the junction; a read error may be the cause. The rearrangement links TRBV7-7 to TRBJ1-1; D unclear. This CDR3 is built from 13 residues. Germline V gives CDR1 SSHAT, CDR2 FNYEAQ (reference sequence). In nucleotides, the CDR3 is TGTGCTAGCAGCTTAGGATGGAGGACTGAAGCTTTCTTT. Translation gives CASSLGWRTEAFF.

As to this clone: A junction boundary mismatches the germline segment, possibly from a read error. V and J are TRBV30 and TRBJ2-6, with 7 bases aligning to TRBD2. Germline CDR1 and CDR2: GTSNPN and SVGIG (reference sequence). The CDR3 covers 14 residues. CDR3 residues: CAWSVRGGVNVLTF. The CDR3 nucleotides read TGTGCCTGGAGTGTTCGTGGGGGGGTCAACGTCCTGACTTTC.

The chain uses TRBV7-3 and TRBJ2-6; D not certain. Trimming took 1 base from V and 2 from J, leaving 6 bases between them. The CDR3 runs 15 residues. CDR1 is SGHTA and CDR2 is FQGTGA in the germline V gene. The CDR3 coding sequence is TGTGCCAGCAGCTTAAGTGGCGCTGGGGCCAACGTCCTGACTTTC. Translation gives CASSLSGAGANVLTF.

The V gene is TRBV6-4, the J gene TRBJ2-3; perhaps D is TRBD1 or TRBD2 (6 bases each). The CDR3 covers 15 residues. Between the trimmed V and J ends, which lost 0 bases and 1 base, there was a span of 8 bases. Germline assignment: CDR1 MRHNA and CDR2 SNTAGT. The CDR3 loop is CASSDSRGGTDTQYF. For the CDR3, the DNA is TGTGCCAGCAGTGACTCAAGGGGGGGCACAGATACGCAGTATTTT.

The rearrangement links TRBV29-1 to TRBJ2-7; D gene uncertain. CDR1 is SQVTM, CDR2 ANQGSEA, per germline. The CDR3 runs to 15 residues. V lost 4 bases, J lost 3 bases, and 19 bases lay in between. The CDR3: CSVAHGGNPNYEQYF. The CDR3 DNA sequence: TGCAGCGTTGCTCATGGTGGCAATCCTAACTACGAGCAGTACTTC.

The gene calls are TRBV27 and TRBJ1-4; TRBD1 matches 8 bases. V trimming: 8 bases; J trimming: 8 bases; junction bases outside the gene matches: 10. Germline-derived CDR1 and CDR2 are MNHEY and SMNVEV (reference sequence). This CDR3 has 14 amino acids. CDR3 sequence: CASPPPGGSEKLFF. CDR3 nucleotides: TGTGCCAGCCCGCCCCCAGGGGGCAGCGAAAAACTGTTTTTT.

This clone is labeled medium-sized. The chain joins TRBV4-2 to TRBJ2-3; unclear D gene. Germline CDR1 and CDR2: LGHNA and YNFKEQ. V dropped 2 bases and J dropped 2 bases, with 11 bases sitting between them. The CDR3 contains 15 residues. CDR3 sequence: CASSQRLGITDTQYF. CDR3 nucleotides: TGTGCCAGCAGCCAACGACTGGGAATCACAGATACGCAGTATTTT.

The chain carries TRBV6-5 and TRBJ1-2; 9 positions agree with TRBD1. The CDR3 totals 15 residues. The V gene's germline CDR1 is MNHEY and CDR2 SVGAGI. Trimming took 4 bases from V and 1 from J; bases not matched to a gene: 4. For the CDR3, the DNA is TGTGCCAGCAGTTCCGGGACAGGGTTTAACTATGGCTACACCTTC. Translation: CASSSGTGFNYGYTF.

CDR3 nucleotide sequence: TGTGCCAGCAGCCCATACCAGGTGATGGAAGGGGCCAACGTCCTGACTTTC. Amino acids: CASSPYQVMEGANVLTF. The chain recombines TRBV5-5 with TRBJ2-6; D is unclear. The V gene lost 4 bases and the J gene lost 4 bases, with 18 bases spanning the gap. The CDR3 consists of 17 residues. Germline assignment: CDR1 SGHKS and CDR2 YYEKEE (reference sequence).

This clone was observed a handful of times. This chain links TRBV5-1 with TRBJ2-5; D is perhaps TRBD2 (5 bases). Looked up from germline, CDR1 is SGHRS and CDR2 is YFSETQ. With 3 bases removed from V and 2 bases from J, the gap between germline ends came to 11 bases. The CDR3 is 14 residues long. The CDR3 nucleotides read TGCGCCAGCAGCTGGGGAGACCTACAAGAGACCCAGTACTTC. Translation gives CASSWGDLQETQYF.

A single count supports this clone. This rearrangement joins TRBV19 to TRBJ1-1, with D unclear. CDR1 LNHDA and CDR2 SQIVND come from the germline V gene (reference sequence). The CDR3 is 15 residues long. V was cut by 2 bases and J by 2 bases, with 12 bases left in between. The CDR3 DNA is TGTGCCAGTAGTATAACGTTGTACTACAACACTGAAGCTTTCTTT. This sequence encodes CASSITLYYNTEAFF.

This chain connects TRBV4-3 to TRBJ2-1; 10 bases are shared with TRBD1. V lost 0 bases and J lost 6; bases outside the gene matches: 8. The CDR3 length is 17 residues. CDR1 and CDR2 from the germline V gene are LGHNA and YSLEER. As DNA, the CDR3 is TGCGCCAGCAGCCAAGATGAATGGGACAGGGGTTTCAATGAGCAGTTCTTC. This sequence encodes CASSQDEWDRGFNEQFF.

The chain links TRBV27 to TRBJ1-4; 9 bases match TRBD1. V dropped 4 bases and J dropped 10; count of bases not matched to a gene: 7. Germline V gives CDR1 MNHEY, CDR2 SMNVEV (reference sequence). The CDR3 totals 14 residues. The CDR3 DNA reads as TGTGCCAGCAGTTCCCACGGGACAGGGCTAAAACTGTTTTTT. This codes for CASSSHGTGLKLFF.

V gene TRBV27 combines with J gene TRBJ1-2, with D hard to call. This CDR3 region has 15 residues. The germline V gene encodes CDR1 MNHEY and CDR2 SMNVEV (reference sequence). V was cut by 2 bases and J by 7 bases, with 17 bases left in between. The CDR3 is CASSLNSLGSGGYTF. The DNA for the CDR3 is TGTGCCAGCAGTTTAAATAGCCTAGGATCGGGTGGCTACACCTTC.

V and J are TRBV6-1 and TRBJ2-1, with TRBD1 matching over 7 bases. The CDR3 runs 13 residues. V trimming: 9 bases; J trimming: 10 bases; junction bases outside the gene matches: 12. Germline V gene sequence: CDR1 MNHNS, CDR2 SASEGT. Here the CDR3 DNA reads TGTGCCAGTTTCCCGGGACAGACGAAGGAGCAGTTCTTC. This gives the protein CASFPGQTKEQFF.

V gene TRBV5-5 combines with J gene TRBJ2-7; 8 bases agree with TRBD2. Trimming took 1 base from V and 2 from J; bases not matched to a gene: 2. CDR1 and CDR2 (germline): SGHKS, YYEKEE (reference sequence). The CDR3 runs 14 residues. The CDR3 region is CASSLTSGTYEQYF. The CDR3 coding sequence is TGTGCCAGCAGCTTGACTAGCGGTACCTACGAGCAGTACTTC.

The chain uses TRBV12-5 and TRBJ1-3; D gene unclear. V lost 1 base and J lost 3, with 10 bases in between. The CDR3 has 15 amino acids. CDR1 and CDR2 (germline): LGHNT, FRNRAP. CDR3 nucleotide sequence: TGTGCTAGTGGTTTGGCCAACCGGGTTGGAAACACCATATATTTT. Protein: CASGLANRVGNTIYF.

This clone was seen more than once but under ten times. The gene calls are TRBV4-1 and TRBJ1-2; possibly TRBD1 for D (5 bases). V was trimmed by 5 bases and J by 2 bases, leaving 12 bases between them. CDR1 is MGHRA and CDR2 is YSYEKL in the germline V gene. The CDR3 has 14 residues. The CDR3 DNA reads TGCGCCAGCAGCGACGCAGGGACCAACTATGGCTACACCTTC. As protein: CASSDAGTNYGYTF.

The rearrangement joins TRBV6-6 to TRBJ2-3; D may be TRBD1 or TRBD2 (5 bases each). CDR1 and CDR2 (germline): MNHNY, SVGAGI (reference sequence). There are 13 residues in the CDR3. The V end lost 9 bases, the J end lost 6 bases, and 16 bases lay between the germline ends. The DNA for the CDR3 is TGTGCCAGTACCTCGGGGCATTCGGATACGCAGTATTTT. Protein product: CASTSGHSDTQYF.